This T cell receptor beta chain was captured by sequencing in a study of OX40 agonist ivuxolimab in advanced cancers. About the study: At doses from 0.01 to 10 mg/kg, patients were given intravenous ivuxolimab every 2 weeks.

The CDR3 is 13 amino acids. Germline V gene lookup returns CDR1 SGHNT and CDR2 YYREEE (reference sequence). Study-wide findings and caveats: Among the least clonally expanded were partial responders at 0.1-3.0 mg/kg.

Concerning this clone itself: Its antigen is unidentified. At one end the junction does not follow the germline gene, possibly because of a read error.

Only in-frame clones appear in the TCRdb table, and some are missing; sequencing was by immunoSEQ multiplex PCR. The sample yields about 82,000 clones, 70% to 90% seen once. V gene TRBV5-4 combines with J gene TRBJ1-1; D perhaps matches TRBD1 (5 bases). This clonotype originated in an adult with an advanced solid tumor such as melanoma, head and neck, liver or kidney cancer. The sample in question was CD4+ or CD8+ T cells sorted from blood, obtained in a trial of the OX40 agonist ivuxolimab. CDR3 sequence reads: CASSGNFQRGTLF. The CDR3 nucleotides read TGTGCCAGCAGCGGAAACTTCCAGAGGGGAACACTCTTT. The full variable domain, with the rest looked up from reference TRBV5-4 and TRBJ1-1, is ETGVTQSPTHLIKTRGQQVTLRCSSQSGHNTVSWYQQALGQGPQFIFQYYREEENGRGNFPPRFSGLQFPNYSSELNVNALELDDSALYLCASSGNFQRGTLFGQGTRLTVV.